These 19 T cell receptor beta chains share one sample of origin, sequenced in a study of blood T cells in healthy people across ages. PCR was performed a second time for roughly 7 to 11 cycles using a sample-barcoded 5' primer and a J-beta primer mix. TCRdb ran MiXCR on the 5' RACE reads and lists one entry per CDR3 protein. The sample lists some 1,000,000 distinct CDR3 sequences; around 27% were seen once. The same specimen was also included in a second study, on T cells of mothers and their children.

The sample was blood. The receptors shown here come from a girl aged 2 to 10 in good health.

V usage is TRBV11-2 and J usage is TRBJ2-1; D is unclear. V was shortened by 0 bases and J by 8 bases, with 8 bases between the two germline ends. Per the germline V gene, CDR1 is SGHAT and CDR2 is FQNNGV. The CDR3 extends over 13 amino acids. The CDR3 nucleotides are TGTGCCAGCAGCTTAGAGGCCCTTGATGAGCAGTTCTTC. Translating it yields CASSLEALDEQFF.

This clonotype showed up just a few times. The CDR3 region is CASSLRPSGTSTDTQYF. CDR3 nucleotides: TGTGCCAGCAGCTTAAGGCCTAGCGGGACCAGCACAGATACGCAGTATTTT. The chain recombines TRBV11-2 with TRBJ2-3, with 9 bases identical to TRBD2. This CDR3 region has 17 residues. V dropped 2 bases and J dropped 0; count of bases not matched to a gene: 6. CDR1 and CDR2 from the germline V gene are SGHAT and FQNNGV. The variable domain in full, completed from reference TRBV11-2 and TRBJ2-3, reads EAGVAQSPRYKIIEKRQSVAFWCNPISGHATLYWYQQILGQGPKLLIQFQNNGVVDDSQLPKDRFSAERLKGVDSTLKIQPAKLEDSAVYLCASSLRPSGTSTDTQYFGPGTRLTVL.

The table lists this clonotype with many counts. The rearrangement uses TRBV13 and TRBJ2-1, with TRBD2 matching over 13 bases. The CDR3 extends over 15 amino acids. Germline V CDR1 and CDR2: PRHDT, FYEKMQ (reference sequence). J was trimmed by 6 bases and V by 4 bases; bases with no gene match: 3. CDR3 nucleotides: TGTGCCAGCAGCTCGGGGACTAGCGGGACCAATGAGCAGTTCTTC. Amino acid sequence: CASSSGTSGTNEQFF.

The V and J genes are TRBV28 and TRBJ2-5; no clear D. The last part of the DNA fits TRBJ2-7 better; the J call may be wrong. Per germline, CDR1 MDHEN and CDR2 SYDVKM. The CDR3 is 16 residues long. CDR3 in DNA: TGTGCCAGCAGTTTTTGGTCCCCCGGGCGAAACTACGAGCAGTACTTC. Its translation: CASSFWSPGRNYEQYF.

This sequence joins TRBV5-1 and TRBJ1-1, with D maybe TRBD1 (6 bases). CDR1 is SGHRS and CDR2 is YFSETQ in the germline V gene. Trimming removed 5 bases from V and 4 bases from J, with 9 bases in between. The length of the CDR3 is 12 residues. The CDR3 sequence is CASRKGGTEAFF. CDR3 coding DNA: TGCGCCAGCAGAAAGGGGGGCACTGAAGCTTTCTTT.

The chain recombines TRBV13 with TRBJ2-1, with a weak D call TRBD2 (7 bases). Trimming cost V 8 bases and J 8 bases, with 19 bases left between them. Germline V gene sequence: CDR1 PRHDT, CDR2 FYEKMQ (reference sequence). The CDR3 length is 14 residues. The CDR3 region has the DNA TGTGCCAGCGGAGGGCGGGGGCTCGCCCATGAGCAGTTCTTC. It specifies CASGGRGLAHEQFF.

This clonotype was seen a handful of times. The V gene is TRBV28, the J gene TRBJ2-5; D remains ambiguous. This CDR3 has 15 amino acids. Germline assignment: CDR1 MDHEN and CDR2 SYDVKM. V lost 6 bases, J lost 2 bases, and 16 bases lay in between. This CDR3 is CASSLFRRRQETQYF. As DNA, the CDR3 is TGTGCCAGCAGCCTCTTTCGACGCAGACAAGAGACCCAGTACTTC. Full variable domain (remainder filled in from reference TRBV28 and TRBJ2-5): DVKVTQSSRYLVKRTGEKVFLECVQDMDHENMFWYRQDPGLGLRLIYFSYDVKMKEKGDIPEGYSVSREKKERFSLILESASTNQTSMYLCASSLFRRRQETQYFGPGTRLLVL.

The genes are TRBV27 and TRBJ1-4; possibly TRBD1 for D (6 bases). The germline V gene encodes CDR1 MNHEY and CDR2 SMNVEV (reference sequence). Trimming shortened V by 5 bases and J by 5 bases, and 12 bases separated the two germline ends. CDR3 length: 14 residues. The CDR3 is CASSGAGANEKLFF. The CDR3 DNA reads TGTGCCAGCAGTGGGGCAGGGGCGAATGAAAAACTGTTTTTT.

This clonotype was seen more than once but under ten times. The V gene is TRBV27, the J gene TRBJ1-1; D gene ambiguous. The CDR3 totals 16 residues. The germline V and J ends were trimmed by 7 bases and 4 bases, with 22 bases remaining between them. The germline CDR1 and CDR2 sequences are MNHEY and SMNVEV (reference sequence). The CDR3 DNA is TGTGCCAGCACCCGGACGCACCTCGGGTATGGCACTGAAGCTTTCTTT. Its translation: CASTRTHLGYGTEAFF.

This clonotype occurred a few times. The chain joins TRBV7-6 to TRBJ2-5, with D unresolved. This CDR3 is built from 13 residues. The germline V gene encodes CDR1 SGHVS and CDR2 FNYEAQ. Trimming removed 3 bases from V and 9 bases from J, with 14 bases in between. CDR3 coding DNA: TGTGCCAGCAGCTTTGCCCCTTACGATGCCCAGTACTTC. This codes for CASSFAPYDAQYF.

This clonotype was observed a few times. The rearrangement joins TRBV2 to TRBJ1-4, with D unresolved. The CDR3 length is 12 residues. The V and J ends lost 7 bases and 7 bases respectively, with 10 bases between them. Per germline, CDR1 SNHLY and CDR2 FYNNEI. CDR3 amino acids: CASKDLGEKLFF. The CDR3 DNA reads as TGTGCCAGCAAGGATCTTGGTGAAAAACTGTTTTTT.

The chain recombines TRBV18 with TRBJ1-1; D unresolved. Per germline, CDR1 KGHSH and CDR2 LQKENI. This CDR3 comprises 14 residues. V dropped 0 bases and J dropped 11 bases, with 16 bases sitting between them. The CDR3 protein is CASSPPTLAGGAFF. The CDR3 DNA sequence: TGTGCCAGCTCACCACCGACCTTGGCAGGAGGCGCTTTCTTT.

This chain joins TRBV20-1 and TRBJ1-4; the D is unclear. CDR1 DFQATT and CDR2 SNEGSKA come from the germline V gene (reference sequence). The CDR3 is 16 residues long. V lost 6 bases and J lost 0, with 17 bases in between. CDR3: CSAPRGGSATNEKLFF. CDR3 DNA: TGCAGTGCCCCCCGTGGCGGCTCCGCAACTAATGAAAAACTGTTTTTT.

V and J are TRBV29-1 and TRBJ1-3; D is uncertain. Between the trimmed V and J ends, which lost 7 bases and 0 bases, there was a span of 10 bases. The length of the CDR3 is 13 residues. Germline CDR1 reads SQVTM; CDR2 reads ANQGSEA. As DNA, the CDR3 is TGCAGCGGAACACGGGGCTCTGGAAACACCATATATTTT. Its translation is CSGTRGSGNTIYF.

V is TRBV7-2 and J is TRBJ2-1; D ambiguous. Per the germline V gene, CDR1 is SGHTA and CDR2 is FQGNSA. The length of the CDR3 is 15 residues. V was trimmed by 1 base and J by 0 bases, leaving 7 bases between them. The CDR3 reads CASSLVVDSYNEQFF. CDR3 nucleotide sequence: TGTGCCAGCAGCTTAGTGGTAGACTCCTACAATGAGCAGTTCTTC.

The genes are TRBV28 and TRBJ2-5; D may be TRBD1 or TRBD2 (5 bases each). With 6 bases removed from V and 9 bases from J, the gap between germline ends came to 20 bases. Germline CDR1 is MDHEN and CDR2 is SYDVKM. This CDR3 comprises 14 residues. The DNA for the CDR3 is TGTGCCAGCAGCCTGGGGACCCAGGGCGAGGCCCAGTACTTC. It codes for CASSLGTQGEAQYF. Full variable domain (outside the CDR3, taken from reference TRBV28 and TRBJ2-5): DVKVTQSSRYLVKRTGEKVFLECVQDMDHENMFWYRQDPGLGLRLIYFSYDVKMKEKGDIPEGYSVSREKKERFSLILESASTNQTSMYLCASSLGTQGEAQYFGPGTRLLVL.

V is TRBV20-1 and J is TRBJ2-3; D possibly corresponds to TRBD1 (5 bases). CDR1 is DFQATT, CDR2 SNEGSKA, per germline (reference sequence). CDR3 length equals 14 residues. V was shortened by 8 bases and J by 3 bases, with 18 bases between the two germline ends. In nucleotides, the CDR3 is TGCAGTCTGGACACGAGGAGACAAACAGATACGCAGTATTTT. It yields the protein CSLDTRRQTDTQYF.

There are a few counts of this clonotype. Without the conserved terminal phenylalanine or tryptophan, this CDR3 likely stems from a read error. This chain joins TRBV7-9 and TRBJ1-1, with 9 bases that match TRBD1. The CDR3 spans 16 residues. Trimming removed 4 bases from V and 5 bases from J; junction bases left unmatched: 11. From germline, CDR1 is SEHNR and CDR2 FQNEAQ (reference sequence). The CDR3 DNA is TGTGCCAGCAGCTCTACATGGACAGGGGCGGTAACTGAAGCTTTCATT. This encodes CASSSTWTGAVTEAFI.

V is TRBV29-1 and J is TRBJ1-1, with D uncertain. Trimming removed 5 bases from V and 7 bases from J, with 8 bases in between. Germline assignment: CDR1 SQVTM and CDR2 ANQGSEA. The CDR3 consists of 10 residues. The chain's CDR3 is CSVRYNEAFF. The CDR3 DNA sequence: TGCAGCGTTCGTTACAATGAAGCTTTCTTT.